Listed below are T cell receptor beta chains from one sample, sequenced in a study of blood T cell repertoires in COVID-19. Sequencing was performed with immunoSEQ multiplex PCR; in TCRdb, only in-frame clones are kept and a portion is missing. The sample contains about 61,000 clones, roughly 91% of which appear only once. The specimen sequenced was peripheral blood. The receptors here all came from a human donor in a cohort sampled during active COVID-19. CDR3s include the opening cysteine and the closing phenylalanine or tryptophan. The order of the fields is CDR3 protein, V gene, J gene.

CASSLLPGQGFGEQFF	TRBV7-2	TRBJ2-1
CASSLGGLAGASTDTQYF	TRBV5-4	TRBJ2-3
CASRKEGAPAEQFF	TRBV4-2	TRBJ2-1
CASSLDPPGVGTQYF	TRBV7-2	TRBJ2-5
CASSSSTGGTYEQYF	TRBV19	TRBJ2-7
CASSPGTGGENF	TRBV14	TRBJ2-7
CASSWREVTSNQPQHF	TRBV28	TRBJ1-5
CASTLGGGPNTEAFF	TRBV4-1	TRBJ1-1
CASSPFGNSPLHF	TRBV14	TRBJ1-6
CASENIGAQEAQYF	TRBV3-1/TRBV3-2	TRBJ2-5
CASSGPRIQETQYF	TRBV25-1	TRBJ2-5
CASSPNRDRDGETQYF	TRBV11-2	TRBJ2-5
CASSLGLAGGRGGVYEQFF	TRBV28	TRBJ2-1
CASSHQTRGNTIYF	TRBV3-1/TRBV3-2	TRBJ1-3
CASSPRTGTNEKLFF	TRBV9	TRBJ1-4
CASSRGPAQTPTQYF	TRBV3-1/TRBV3-2	TRBJ2-5
CASSLQGHTEAFF	TRBV5-5	TRBJ1-1
CARVPDRTGTQYF	TRBV19	TRBJ2-5
CASSLWARETQYF	TRBV28	TRBJ2-5
CASSSGGLSYYGYTF	TRBV5-4	TRBJ1-2
CASSRDRGNEKLFF	TRBV7-6	TRBJ1-4
CASNAYPAGGPKNIQYF	TRBV7-8	TRBJ2-4
CASSAGDSYSPLHF	TRBV9	TRBJ1-6
CASSMTGVPYEQYF	TRBV18	TRBJ2-7
CASSQDPREYGYTF	TRBV4-3	TRBJ1-2
CASSEAPGEGNYGYTF	TRBV6-1	TRBJ1-2
CASSPDRVPYEQYF	TRBV3-1/TRBV3-2	TRBJ2-7
CASRTAGPTEAFF	TRBV2	TRBJ1-1
CASSQVNTVRGLGNQPQHF	TRBV4-1	TRBJ1-5
CSVELLAGGGTGELFF	TRBV29-1	TRBJ2-2
CASSLGRGQLSYNEQFF	TRBV7-9	TRBJ2-1
CASSTAGGGNQPQHF	TRBV19	TRBJ1-5
CATSKGETQYF	TRBV15	TRBJ2-5
CAISGTGQDTEAFF	TRBV10-3	TRBJ1-1
CASSLGDLAGTQETQYF	TRBV11-2	TRBJ2-5